This is a list of T cell receptor beta chains from one sample in a study of blood T cell repertoires in COVID-19. Libraries were prepared by immunoSEQ multiplex PCR; TCRdb keeps only in-frame clonotypes and omits some of them. In the table there are just over 250,000 clones, 88% of which are singletons. The sequencing sample was made of peripheral blood. The receptors here all came from a man in his 60s who had recovered from COVID-19. Each CDR3 is given with its conserved first and last residue. Each record gives: clone size, V gene, J gene, D gene, CDR3 DNA, CDR3 protein. A D gene is named only where the DNA matches it firmly. The listing skips clone size in some rows; elsewhere it reads once, few, many or a size class.

NA,TRBV6-2/TRBV6-3,TRBJ2-7,NA,TGTGCCAGCAGTTACTCGACAGATAGCTCCTACGAGCAGTACTTC,CASSYSTDSSYEQYF
NA,TRBV27,TRBJ1-5,NA,TGTGCCAGCAGTTCCTTGTTGGCCAATCAGCCCCAGCATTTT,CASSSLLANQPQHF
NA,TRBV5-6,TRBJ1-6,NA,TGTGCCAGCAGCGCATCACCCCACCGGTATAATTCACCCCTCCACTTT,CASSASPHRYNSPLHF
few,TRBV10-1,TRBJ2-2,NA,TGCGCCAGCAGTGGGCCAGGTCCTTTGTCCGGGGAGCTGTTTTTT,CASSGPGPLSGELFF
NA,TRBV6-2/TRBV6-3,TRBJ1-2,TRBD1,TGTGCCAGCAGCGAAGGGGGACAGGGAAGTGATGGCTACACCTTC,CASSEGGQGSDGYTF
NA,TRBV11-2,TRBJ2-2,NA,TGTGCCAGCAGCATTCCCCCAGGGGAGAACACCGGGGAGCTGTTTTTT,CASSIPPGENTGELFF
NA,TRBV9,TRBJ1-1,TRBD1,TGTGCCAGCAGCCCGGGACAGGTGAACACTGAAGCTTTCTTT,CASSPGQVNTEAFF
NA,TRBV28,TRBJ1-5,TRBD1,TGTGCCAGGAATCGGACAGGGGACAGCCCGAATCAGCCCCAGCATTTT,CARNRTGDSPNQPQHF
NA,TRBV18,TRBJ2-1,NA,TGTGCCAGCTCTCAGGAATCGAATGTGTATGAGCAGTTCTTC,CASSQESNVYEQFF
NA,TRBV29-1,TRBJ1-2,NA,TGCAGCGTCGATTACAGGGAGAGGGGTTACTATGGCTACACCTTC,CSVDYRERGYYGYTF
NA,TRBV20-1,TRBJ1-5,NA,TGCAGTGCTAGTGGGGGGGGAAGCAATCAGCCCCAGCATTTT,CSASGGGSNQPQHF
NA,TRBV25-1,TRBJ2-7,TRBD1,TGTGCCAGCAGTGTCCAGGGGGATCCCCCTAGATACGAGCAGTACTTC,CASSVQGDPPRYEQYF
NA,TRBV2,TRBJ2-4,TRBD2,TGTGCCACCAAAGGACTAGCGCCATCCAAAAACATTCAGTACTTC,CATKGLAPSKNIQYF
NA,TRBV4-1,TRBJ2-3,TRBD2,TGCGCCAGCAGCCAAGCTAGGACTAGCGGGGGCACAGATACGCAGTATTTT,CASSQARTSGGTDTQYF
NA,TRBV6-5,TRBJ2-3,NA,TGTGCCAGCAGTTACACAGGGTCTAGCACAGATACGCAGTATTTT,CASSYTGSSTDTQYF
NA,TRBV27,TRBJ1-3,NA,TGTGCCAGCAGTTTCGAGGGCTCTGGAAACACCATATATTTT,CASSFEGSGNTIYF
once,TRBV19,TRBJ2-7,TRBD1,TGTGCCAGTAGTATTGACAGGGGGCCCAACGAGCAGTACTTC,CASSIDRGPNEQYF
NA,TRBV29-1,TRBJ2-5,TRBD1,TGCAGCGTTCAGGACAGGCAAGAGACCCAGTACTTC,CSVQDRQETQYF
NA,TRBV5-4,TRBJ2-7,TRBD2,TGTGCCAGCAGCTTTGGACTAGCGGGGTCTGGCGAGCAGTACTTC,CASSFGLAGSGEQYF
NA,TRBV25-1,TRBJ2-5,TRBD2,TGTGCCAGCAGTGCCTCCGGGACTAGCGGGGGGTTTGTGGAGACCCAGTACTTC,CASSASGTSGGFVETQYF